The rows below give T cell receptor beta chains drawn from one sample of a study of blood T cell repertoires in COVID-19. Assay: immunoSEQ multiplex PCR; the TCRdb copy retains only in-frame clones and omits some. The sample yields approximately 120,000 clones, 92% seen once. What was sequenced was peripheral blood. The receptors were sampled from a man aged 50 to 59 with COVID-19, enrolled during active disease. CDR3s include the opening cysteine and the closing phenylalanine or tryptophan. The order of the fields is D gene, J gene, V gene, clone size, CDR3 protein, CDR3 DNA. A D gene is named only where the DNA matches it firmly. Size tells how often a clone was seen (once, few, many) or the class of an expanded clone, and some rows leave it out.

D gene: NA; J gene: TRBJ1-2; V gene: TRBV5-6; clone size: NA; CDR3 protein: CASSPNGVNYGYTF; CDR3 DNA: TGTGCCAGCAGCCCAAACGGGGTGAACTATGGCTACACCTTC
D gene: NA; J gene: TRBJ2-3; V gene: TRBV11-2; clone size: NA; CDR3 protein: CATLQSLARSDTQYF; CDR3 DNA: TGTGCCACCCTTCAGTCACTAGCTAGGTCAGATACGCAGTATTTT
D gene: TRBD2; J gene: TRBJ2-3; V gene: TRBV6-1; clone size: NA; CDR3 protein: CASSVAGARDTQYF; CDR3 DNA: TGTGCCAGCAGTGTAGCGGGAGCAAGGGATACGCAGTATTTT
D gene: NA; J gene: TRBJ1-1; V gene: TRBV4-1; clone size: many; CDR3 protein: CASSYRARNTEAFF; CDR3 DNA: TGCGCCAGCAGCTACAGGGCCAGGAACACTGAAGCTTTCTTT
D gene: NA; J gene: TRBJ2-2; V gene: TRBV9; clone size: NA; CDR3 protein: CASSRGSSVTGELFF; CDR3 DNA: TGTGCCAGCAGTAGGGGGAGTTCGGTCACCGGGGAGCTGTTTTTT
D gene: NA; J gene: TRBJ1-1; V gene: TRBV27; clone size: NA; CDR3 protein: CASSFRGQVDEAFF; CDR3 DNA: TGTGCCAGCAGTTTCCGAGGGCAGGTCGATGAAGCTTTCTTT
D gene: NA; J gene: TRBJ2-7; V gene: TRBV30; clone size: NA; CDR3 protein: CASQDKSYEQCF; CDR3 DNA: TGTGCCTCCCAGGATAAGTCCTACGAGCAGTGCTTC
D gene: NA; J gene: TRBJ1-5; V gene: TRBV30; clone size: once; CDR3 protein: CAWSTGRDQPQHF; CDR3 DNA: TGTGCCTGGAGCACAGGGCGTGATCAGCCCCAGCATTTT
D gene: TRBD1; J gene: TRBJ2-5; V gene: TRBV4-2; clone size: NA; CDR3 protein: CASSQAPGGRETQYF; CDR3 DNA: TGTGCCAGCAGCCAAGCGCCAGGGGGTAGGGAGACCCAGTACTTC
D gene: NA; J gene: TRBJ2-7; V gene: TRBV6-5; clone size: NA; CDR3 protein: CASMMSYEQYF; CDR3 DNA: TGTGCCAGCATGATGAGCTACGAGCAGTACTTC
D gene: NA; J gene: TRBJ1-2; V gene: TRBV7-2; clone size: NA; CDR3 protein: CASSSGGLYYGYTF; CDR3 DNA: TGTGCCAGCAGTTCGGGAGGGCTTTACTATGGCTACACCTTC
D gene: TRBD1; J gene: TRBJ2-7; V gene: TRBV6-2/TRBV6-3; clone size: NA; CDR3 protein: CASSYYWGQGYEQYF; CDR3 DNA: TGTGCCAGCAGTTACTACTGGGGACAGGGCTACGAGCAGTACTTC
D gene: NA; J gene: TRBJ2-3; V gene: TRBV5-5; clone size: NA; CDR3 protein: CASSLLLWATDTQYF; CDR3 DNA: TGTGCCAGCAGCCTACTTTTATGGGCCACAGATACGCAGTATTTT
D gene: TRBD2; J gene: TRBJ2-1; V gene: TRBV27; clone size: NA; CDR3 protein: CASSLGTSGANEQFF; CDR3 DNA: TGTGCCAGCAGTTTAGGGACTAGCGGGGCCAATGAGCAGTTCTTC
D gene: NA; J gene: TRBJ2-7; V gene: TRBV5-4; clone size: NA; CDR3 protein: CASSLGQDSYEQYF; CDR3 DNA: TGTGCCAGCAGCTTGGGACAGGACTCCTACGAGCAGTACTTC
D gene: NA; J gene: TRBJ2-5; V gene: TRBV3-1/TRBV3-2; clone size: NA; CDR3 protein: CASSSRGLQETQYF; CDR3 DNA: TGTGCCAGCAGCTCTCGAGGCCTACAAGAGACCCAGTACTTC